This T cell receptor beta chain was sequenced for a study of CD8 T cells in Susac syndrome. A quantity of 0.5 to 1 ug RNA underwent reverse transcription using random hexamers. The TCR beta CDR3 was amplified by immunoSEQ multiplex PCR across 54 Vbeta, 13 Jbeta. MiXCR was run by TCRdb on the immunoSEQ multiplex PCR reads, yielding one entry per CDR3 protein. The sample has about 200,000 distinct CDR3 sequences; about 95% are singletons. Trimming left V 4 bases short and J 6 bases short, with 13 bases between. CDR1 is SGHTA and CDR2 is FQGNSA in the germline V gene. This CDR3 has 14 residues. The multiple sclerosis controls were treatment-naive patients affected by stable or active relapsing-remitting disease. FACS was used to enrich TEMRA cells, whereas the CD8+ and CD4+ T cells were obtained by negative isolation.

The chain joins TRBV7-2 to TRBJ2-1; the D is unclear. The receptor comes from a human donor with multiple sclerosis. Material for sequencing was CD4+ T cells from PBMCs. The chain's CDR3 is CASSSPPQPNEQFF. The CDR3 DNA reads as TGTGCCAGCAGCTCGCCGCCCCAGCCCAATGAGCAGTTCTTC.